Shown below are 7 T cell receptor beta chains from a single sample sequenced in a study of sequential checkpoint blockade in melanoma. Data came from immunoSEQ multiplex PCR; TCRdb stores just in-frame clones and leaves some out. The table has about 4,800 clones, about 73% seen once; the top ten hold around two thirds. Treatment: randomized to nivolumab then ipilimumab (arm A) or the reverse (arm B). This sample comprised CD8+ T cells sorted from blood (inferred from file names), obtained from a patient given nivolumab and ipilimumab in sequence. These receptors were obtained from a human donor with melanoma.

This clone appeared a few times. This chain joins TRBV6-1 and TRBJ1-2; D remains unclear. Trimming removed 2 bases from V and 0 bases from J, with 10 bases in between. The CDR3 contains 15 residues. Per germline, CDR1 MNHNS and CDR2 SASEGT. The CDR3 loop reads CASSEREISNYGYTF. The DNA for the CDR3 is TGTGCCAGCAGTGAAAGGGAGATATCTAACTATGGCTACACCTTC.

The chain employs TRBV4-2 and TRBJ2-5; perhaps TRBD2 as D (6 bases). The DNA end lines up better with TRBJ2-7; the J call may be wrong. The germline CDR1 and CDR2 sequences are LGHNA and YNFKEQ. The CDR3 length is 12 residues. The CDR3 reads CASSHLSGEQYF. The CDR3, as DNA: TGTGCCAGCAGCCACCTTAGCGGCGAGCAGTACTTC.

The chain is built from TRBV19 and TRBJ2-1; D may be TRBD2 (6 bases). The germline CDR1 and CDR2 sequences are LNHDA and SQIVND (reference sequence). Trimming cost V 3 bases and J 5 bases, with 14 bases left between them. The CDR3 spans 15 residues. CDR3 coding DNA: TGTGCCAGTAGTATTGGAGAGCGGGCCGACAATGAGCAGTTCTTC. It specifies CASSIGERADNEQFF.

The chain has TRBV28 and TRBJ2-7; 7 bases are a match to TRBD1. Trimming took 4 bases from V and 0 from J; bases not matched to a gene: 3. The length of the CDR3 is 14 residues. Germline loops: CDR1 MDHEN, CDR2 SYDVKM. The CDR3 DNA follows: TGTGCCAGCAGTTGGGACAGACTCTCCTACGAGCAGTACTTC. It codes for CASSWDRLSYEQYF.

V is TRBV5-1 and J is TRBJ2-7; no clear D gene. Per germline, CDR1 SGHRS and CDR2 YFSETQ. Trimming left V 5 bases short and J 3 bases short, with 6 bases between. The CDR3 is 11 amino acids. CDR3 sequence: CASRVSYEQYF. The CDR3 DNA reads TGCGCCAGCAGAGTGAGCTACGAGCAGTACTTC.

J is TRBJ1-3 and V is TRBV15, with D maybe TRBD1 (5 bases). From germline, CDR1 is LNHNV and CDR2 YYDKDF (reference sequence). The CDR3 runs 14 residues. V gave up 1 base and J gave up 4 bases, with 8 bases separating them. The CDR3 loop is CATSRGGEGNTIYF. CDR3 sequence (DNA): TGTGCCACCAGCAGAGGGGGCGAAGGAAACACCATATATTTT. Supplemented by reference TRBV15 and TRBJ1-3, the full variable domain reads DAMVIQNPRYQVTQFGKPVTLSCSQTLNHNVMYWYQQKSSQAPKLLFHYYDKDFNNEADTPDNFQSRRPNTSFCFLDIRSPGLGDTAMYLCATSRGGEGNTIYFGEGSWLTVV.

The chain is built from TRBV19 and TRBJ1-5; 7 bases fit TRBD1. The CDR3 extends over 13 amino acids. Germline V gives CDR1 LNHDA, CDR2 SQIVND (reference sequence). V gave up 5 bases and J gave up 5 bases; unmatched junction bases: 3. CDR3 bases: TGTGCCAGTAGTGACAGGGCAGATCAGCCCCAGCATTTT. Its translation: CASSDRADQPQHF.